This T cell receptor beta chain was obtained from a study of shared clonotypes between healthy human individuals. TCRdb's table, derived via immunoSEQ multiplex PCR, lists solely in-frame clones and lacks some. The table has more than 2,000,000 clones, more than 90% seen once. CDR3 length: 15 amino acids. Trimming stripped 5 bases from V and 0 bases from J, with 11 bases between. From germline, CDR1 is MNHEY and CDR2 SVGAGI. The clonotype originates from a young man in good health. This chain links TRBV6-5 with TRBJ1-3; D is uncertain. Sequences were obtained from naive CD4+ T cells sorted from blood. Subset given: CD45RA+ positively selected. The CDR3 sequence is CASSRHPDSGNTIYF. The CDR3 coding sequence is TGTGCCAGCAGTAGACATCCGGACTCTGGAAACACCATATATTTT.